The 23 T cell receptor beta chains listed next were all sequenced from one sample in a study of CD8+ T cells in alopecia areata. Treatment here: oral pan-JAK inhibitor, 5-10 mg twice daily. As the sequencing template, cDNA was produced by extracting RNA and reverse transcribing it. Sequencing used immunoSEQ multiplex PCR; TCRdb keeps in-frame clones, though not all of them. The data hold under 350,000 clones, with 55% to 75% observed a single time. Sequencing was performed on CD4+ T cells sorted from blood, taken at week 24, from a patient treated with tofacitinib. The receptors were gathered from a human donor with alopecia areata.

The genes are TRBV27 and TRBJ1-4, with D perhaps TRBD1 (6 bases). Deletions cut 6 bases from V and 8 bases from J, with 16 bases between. This CDR3 has 14 residues. CDR1 is MNHEY and CDR2 is SMNVEV in the germline V gene (reference sequence). CDR3 amino acids: CASSPNRVKEKLFF. In DNA form, the CDR3 reads TGTGCCAGCAGCCCTAACAGGGTGAAGGAAAAACTGTTTTTT.

This clone was counted once. This chain connects TRBV6-5 to TRBJ2-2; the D is unclear. The ends were cut back, 6 bases at V and 1 base at J, with 9 bases in the middle. The CDR3 sequence is 14 residues long. Germline V gene lookup returns CDR1 MNHEY and CDR2 SVGAGI. CDR3 coding DNA: TGTGCCAGCAGATTCGACCGGAACACCGGGGAGCTGTTTTTT. Amino acids: CASRFDRNTGELFF.

The chain carries TRBV5-1 and TRBJ2-5; D might be TRBD2 (5 bases). Trimming stripped 3 bases from V and 5 bases from J, with 17 bases between. Germline V lookup: CDR1 SGHRS, CDR2 YFSETQ. The CDR3 consists of 15 residues. CDR3 in amino acids: CASSSTRAYDETQYF. The CDR3 nucleotides read TGCGCCAGCAGCTCTACTAGGGCGTACGACGAGACCCAGTACTTC.

This clone was seen only once. The CDR3 region is CASSPTGVNGYTF. The CDR3 DNA is TGTGCCAGCAGCCCGACAGGGGTTAATGGCTACACCTTC. V usage is TRBV7-3 and J usage is TRBJ1-2; 8 nucleotides match TRBD1. With 5 bases clipped from V and 6 bases from J, the junction kept 5 bases outside the gene matches. Germline-derived CDR1 and CDR2 are SGHTA and FQGTGA. This CDR3 comprises 13 residues.

The rearrangement joins TRBV29-1 to TRBJ2-5; 7 nucleotides line up with TRBD1. The germline V gene has CDR1 SQVTM and CDR2 ANQGSEA. The J segment lost 5 bases and the V segment lost 6 bases, leaving 6 bases of the junction unmatched. CDR3 length equals 12 residues. The CDR3 loop reads CSVTQGQETQYF. CDR3 bases: TGCAGCGTGACACAGGGACAGGAGACCCAGTACTTC.

The chain combines TRBV30 with TRBJ1-5; tentative D call: TRBD1 (5 bases). Germline CDR1 reads GTSNPN; CDR2 reads SVGIG (reference sequence). V gave up 4 bases and J gave up 7 bases, with 14 bases separating them. CDR3 length: 13 residues. CDR3 sequence: CAWTGSGGQPQHF. The CDR3 DNA reads as TGTGCCTGGACTGGCTCGGGGGGACAGCCCCAGCATTTT.

The genes are TRBV27 and TRBJ1-6, with D possibly matching TRBD1 (5 bases). Trimming took off 5 bases at V and 7 bases at J, with 12 bases between the two ends. CDR3 size: 14 residues. The germline V gene has CDR1 MNHEY and CDR2 SMNVEV (reference sequence). Written as DNA, the CDR3 is TGTGCCAGCAGTACCGGCTGGGGGAATTCACCCCTCCACTTT. Its translation: CASSTGWGNSPLHF.

This clone was seen ten or more times. This chain joins TRBV15 and TRBJ2-3; 7 bases fit TRBD1. CDR1 and CDR2 from the germline V gene are LNHNV and YYDKDF (reference sequence). The CDR3 covers 16 residues. V lost 3 bases, J lost 3 bases, and 9 bases stayed unmatched. CDR3 DNA: TGTGCCACCAGCAGGGAACAGGGGATGGGGACAGATACGCAGTATTTT. Protein sequence: CATSREQGMGTDTQYF.

The chain joins TRBV29-1 to TRBJ2-7; 9 nucleotides align to TRBD1. Germline V gene data show CDR1 as SQVTM and CDR2 as ANQGSEA. V shed 6 bases and J 2 bases; nucleotides not matched to a gene: 8. This CDR3 is built from 14 residues. The CDR3 sequence: CSVSLRTGAYEQYF. The CDR3 nucleotides are TGCAGCGTCTCCTTGCGGACAGGGGCCTACGAGCAGTACTTC.

The rearrangement joins TRBV5-6 to TRBJ1-5; D perhaps matches TRBD1 (6 bases). The CDR3 sequence is 13 residues long. Trimming pared 0 bases from V and 9 bases from J, leaving 10 bases between. CDR1 and CDR2 (germline): SGHDT, YYEEEE. The chain's CDR3 is CASSLGRGRPQHF. For the CDR3, the DNA is TGTGCCAGCAGCTTGGGTAGGGGGAGGCCCCAGCATTTT.

The V and J genes are TRBV6-5 and TRBJ2-7; tentatively, D is TRBD2 (5 bases). CDR3 length: 13 amino acids. Per germline, CDR1 MNHEY and CDR2 SVGAGI. V gave up 8 bases and J gave up 3 bases, with 14 bases separating them. CDR3 residues: CASSPFGLYEQYF. The CDR3 DNA reads as TGTGCCAGCTCGCCATTCGGACTCTACGAGCAGTACTTC.

This chain links TRBV7-6 with TRBJ1-1; D not resolved. Deletions cut 5 bases from V and 2 bases from J, with 12 bases between. Germline lookup yields CDR1 SGHVS and CDR2 FNYEAQ. CDR3 length equals 14 residues. CDR3 nucleotides: TGTGCCAGCAGCCTTCTAGGGTCCAACACTGAAGCTTTCTTT. This gives the protein CASSLLGSNTEAFF.

The chain carries TRBV15 and TRBJ2-7; D possibly corresponds to TRBD2 (6 bases). CDR1 and CDR2 from the germline V gene are LNHNV and YYDKDF (reference sequence). This CDR3 contains 18 residues. The V end was cut by 0 bases, the J end by 0 bases, with 18 bases between. CDR3 DNA: TGTGCCACCAGCAGAGATGCCATGGGGACTGCCCGCTCCTACGAGCAGTACTTC. Translation gives CATSRDAMGTARSYEQYF.

This rearrangement joins TRBV7-3 to TRBJ2-1, with D perhaps TRBD1 (5 bases). From germline, CDR1 is SGHTA and CDR2 FQGTGA. The CDR3 consists of 15 residues. V lost 5 bases, J lost 0 bases, and 11 bases lay in between. The CDR3 is CASSQGGSSYNEQFF. In nucleotides, the CDR3 is TGTGCCAGCAGCCAGGGCGGCAGCTCCTACAATGAGCAGTTCTTC.

This clone showed up just once. This chain uses TRBV2 with TRBJ2-2; possible D gene TRBD1, 6 bases. Per the germline V gene, CDR1 is SNHLY and CDR2 is FYNNEI. The V end was cut by 4 bases, the J end by 5 bases, with 8 bases between. The CDR3 runs to 13 residues. This CDR3 is CASSAQGTGELFF. CDR3 nucleotide sequence: TGTGCCAGCAGTGCGCAGGGGACCGGGGAGCTGTTTTTT.

This clone has a handful of counts. The chain joins TRBV28 to TRBJ2-7; D is tentatively TRBD1 or TRBD2 (6 bases each). The length of the CDR3 is 15 residues. The V end was cut by 7 bases, the J end by 2 bases, with 18 bases between. Germline V gene sequence: CDR1 MDHEN, CDR2 SYDVKM. CDR3 sequence reads: CASIDSGGTPYEQYF. The CDR3 DNA sequence: TGTGCCAGCATCGATAGCGGAGGGACACCCTACGAGCAGTACTTC.

The chain carries TRBV19 and TRBJ2-7, with 12 positions matching TRBD2. This CDR3 has 17 amino acids. V lost 5 bases and J lost 0; bases outside the gene matches: 8. The germline CDR1 and CDR2 sequences are LNHDA and SQIVND (reference sequence). CDR3 bases: TGTGCCAGTAGTGGTCCGGGACTAGCGGGTAGCTCCTACGAGCAGTACTTC. Translation gives CASSGPGLAGSSYEQYF.

This clone occurred a few times. The genes are TRBV18 and TRBJ2-7; D could derive from TRBD1 or TRBD2 (6 bases each). CDR1 and CDR2 from the germline V gene are KGHSH and LQKENI. CDR3 length equals 14 residues. The germline V and J ends were trimmed by 4 bases and 0 bases, with 10 bases remaining between them. Here the CDR3 DNA reads TGTGCCAGCTCACGGCCGGGGGCCTCCTACGAGCAGTACTTC. As protein: CASSRPGASYEQYF. Based on the CDR3 plus reference TRBV18 and TRBJ2-7, the full variable domain is NAGVMQNPRHLVRRRGQEARLRCSPMKGHSHVYWYRQLPEEGLKFMVYLQKENIIDESGMPKERFSAEFPKEGPSILRIQQVVRGDSAAYFCASSRPGASYEQYFGPGTRLTVT.

The chain carries TRBV6-5 and TRBJ2-7, with D perhaps TRBD2 (6 bases). With 4 bases removed from V and 3 bases from J, the gap between germline ends came to 7 bases. The CDR3 consists of 12 residues. The germline V gene encodes CDR1 MNHEY and CDR2 SVGAGI. This chain's CDR3 is CASSSEGYEQYF. CDR3 nucleotides: TGTGCCAGCAGTTCGGAGGGCTACGAGCAGTACTTC.

This clone was detected only a few times. This chain joins TRBV7-2 and TRBJ1-2, with TRBD1 as a possible D gene (5 bases). V was clipped by 5 bases and J by 8 bases, with 12 bases between them. The CDR3 consists of 12 residues. Germline V CDR1 and CDR2: SGHTA, FQGNSA. The CDR3 nucleotides are TGTGCCAGCAGCCCGCAGGGTTGGGGCTACACCTTC. This translates into CASSPQGWGYTF.

The chain joins TRBV7-8 to TRBJ1-1; D may be TRBD1 (6 bases). Trimming removed 5 bases at V and 0 bases at J, with 10 bases between. The CDR3 length is 14 residues. CDR1 is SGHVS and CDR2 is FQNEAQ in the germline V gene. CDR3 coding DNA: TGTGCCAGCAGCGGCGACAGGCTGAACACTGAAGCTTTCTTT. Translating it yields CASSGDRLNTEAFF. The variable domain in full, with the rest retrieved from reference TRBV7-8 and TRBJ1-1, is GAGVSQSPRYKVAKRGQDVALRCDPISGHVSLFWYQQALGQGPEFLTYFQNEAQLDKSGLPSDRFFAERPEGSVSTLKIQRTQQEDSAVYLCASSGDRLNTEAFFGQGTRLTVV.

V is TRBV7-2 and J is TRBJ2-1; D not resolved. V gave up 5 bases and J gave up 8 bases, with 10 bases separating them. Germline CDR1 is SGHTA and CDR2 is FQGNSA. This CDR3 is built from 12 residues. Here the CDR3 reads CASSQAYDEQFF. The DNA for the CDR3 is TGTGCCAGCAGCCAGGCCTATGATGAGCAGTTCTTC. Based on the CDR3 plus reference TRBV7-2 and TRBJ2-1, the full variable domain is GAGVSQSPSNKVTEKGKDVELRCDPISGHTALYWYRQSLGQGLEFLIYFQGNSAPDKSGLPSDRFSAERTGGSVSTLTIQRTQQEDSAVYLCASSQAYDEQFFGPGTRLTVL.

This clone was counted a single time. This rearrangement joins TRBV6-6 to TRBJ1-2, with unresolved D. The ends were cut back, 7 bases at V and 4 bases at J, with 16 bases in the middle. This CDR3 is 14 amino acids long. Germline V gene lookup returns CDR1 MNHNY and CDR2 SVGAGI (reference sequence). The CDR3, as DNA: TGTGCCAGCAACCCCTCGATGGTGTTCTATGGCTACACCTTC. The encoded protein is CASNPSMVFYGYTF.